This T cell receptor (beta chain) derives from a study of shared clonotypes between healthy human individuals. Clones were read by immunoSEQ multiplex PCR, and TCRdb kept only the in-frame ones, dropping some. Among approximately 2,200,000 clones listed, about 93% were seen once. Positively selected for CCR7, the CD45RO-negative cells used as naive CD8 cells excluded terminally differentiated effector memory CD45RA+ cells. Germline CDR1 is MNHEY and CDR2 is SMNVEV (reference sequence). The CDR3 consists of 13 residues. Trimming removed 10 bases at V and 6 bases at J, with 16 bases between. The specimen sequenced was naive CD8+ T cells from PBMCs. The chain links TRBV27 to TRBJ2-4, with D tentatively TRBD1 (6 bases). This clonotype was obtained from a man aged 18 to 29 in good health. Some clones in this sample may be carry-over from other donors' samples. CDR3 amino acids: CATMEIGGNIQYF. CDR3 bases: TGTGCCACCATGGAGATAGGGGGAAACATTCAGTACTTC.